A single sample is the source of the 26 T cell receptor beta chains below, sequenced in a study of T cells after yellow fever vaccination. TCRdb analysed the 5' RACE reads with MiXCR anew, one entry per CDR3 protein. Of 310,000 or so distinct CDR3 sequences in the sample, approximately 7% were seen once. Sequenced here: PBMCs, sampled roughly seven weeks after the first yellow fever vaccination. The receptors originated from a man aged 18 to 30 who received the YFV17D yellow fever vaccine.

The chain carries TRBV4-3 and TRBJ1-2; D is possibly TRBD1 (5 bases). The V and J ends lost 3 bases and 3 bases respectively, with 17 bases between them. Germline V gene data show CDR1 as LGHNA and CDR2 as YSLEER. The CDR3 contains 16 residues. The CDR3 DNA sequence: TGCGCCAGCAGCCATTCGGTGTCAGGGTTTGACTATGGCTACACCTTC. Protein: CASSHSVSGFDYGYTF.

The chain couples TRBV13 to TRBJ2-7; a possible D gene is TRBD1 (5 bases). Trimming stripped 5 bases from V and 4 bases from J, with 9 bases between. The CDR3 length is 12 residues. Germline values: CDR1 PRHDT, CDR2 FYEKMQ (reference sequence). The CDR3 nucleotides are TGTGCCAGCAGCCTACAGGTATACGAGCAGTACTTC. Protein sequence: CASSLQVYEQYF.

This clonotype came up many times. J is TRBJ2-7 and V is TRBV7-8; 9 bases fit TRBD1. The CDR3 loop spans 13 amino acids. Germline CDR1 is SGHVS and CDR2 is FQNEAQ. V shed 5 bases and J 3 bases; nucleotides not matched to a gene: 2. CDR3 DNA: TGTGCCAGCAGCCGGGACAGGGACTACGAGCAGTACTTC. Encoded protein: CASSRDRDYEQYF.

This clonotype was recorded a few times. V and J are TRBV5-1 and TRBJ2-6; no firm D call. The germline gives CDR1 SGHRS, CDR2 YFSETQ. This CDR3 has 16 residues. V lost 3 bases and J lost 1, with 11 bases in between. The CDR3 is CASSYMGKSGANVLTF. In DNA form, the CDR3 reads TGCGCCAGCAGCTACATGGGCAAATCTGGGGCCAACGTCCTGACTTTC.

Only a few counts were recorded for this clonotype. The chain employs TRBV6-2 or TRBV6-3 and TRBJ2-7; no clear D gene. The CDR3 runs to 10 residues. V lost 10 bases, J lost 2 bases, and 6 bases lay in between. Germline lookup yields CDR1 MNHEY and CDR2 SVGEGT. The CDR3 reads CAILTYEQYF. The CDR3 nucleotides read TGTGCCATTCTAACCTACGAGCAGTACTTC.

The chain couples TRBV6-2 or TRBV6-3 to TRBJ1-2, with D unclear. CDR1 is MNHEY, CDR2 SVGEGT, per germline. The CDR3 consists of 13 residues. Trimming cost V 0 bases and J 8 bases, with 10 bases left between them. CDR3 bases: TGTGCCAGCAGTTACTCGAACGGCTTCGGCTACACCTTC. It codes for CASSYSNGFGYTF.

This clonotype was seen more than once but under ten times. The chain is built from TRBV2 and TRBJ2-5; 9 nucleotides line up with TRBD1. With V trimmed by 4 bases and J by 5 bases, 8 bases remained unmatched. The CDR3 totals 15 residues. CDR1 is SNHLY, CDR2 FYNNEI, per germline. The CDR3 here is CASSGLGQGGETQYF. The DNA for the CDR3 is TGTGCCAGCAGTGGGCTGGGACAGGGTGGGGAGACCCAGTACTTC.

This clonotype was seen ten or more times. The V gene is TRBV4-3, the J gene TRBJ2-5; 8 bases are a match to TRBD2. Germline lookup yields CDR1 LGHNA and CDR2 YSLEER. The ends lost 8 bases at V and 0 bases at J; junction bases unmatched: 5. CDR3 length: 14 amino acids. The CDR3 reads CASSGGADQETQYF. CDR3 bases: TGCGCCAGCTCCGGGGGGGCTGACCAAGAGACCCAGTACTTC.

The chain is built from TRBV18 and TRBJ1-2; D not certain. V shed 6 bases and J shed 6 bases, with 11 bases lying between them. The CDR3 contains 12 residues. Germline V gene sequence: CDR1 KGHSH, CDR2 LQKENI. The CDR3 DNA reads TGTGCCAGCTCCCCGGACGAGGATGGCTACACCTTC. Translated: CASSPDEDGYTF. Filled out from reference TRBV18 and TRBJ1-2, the complete variable domain reads NAGVMQNPRHLVRRRGQEARLRCSPMKGHSHVYWYRQLPEEGLKFMVYLQKENIIDESGMPKERFSAEFPKEGPSILRIQQVVRGDSAAYFCASSPDEDGYTFGSGTRLTVV.

The chain has TRBV12-3 or TRBV12-4 and TRBJ1-2, with 12 positions matching TRBD1. The CDR3 has 15 amino acids. V was clipped by 6 bases and J by 7 bases; unmatched bases: 9. Here the CDR3 reads CASSDRDRGHGGYTF. The CDR3 coding sequence is TGTGCCAGCAGCGACCGGGACAGGGGGCATGGTGGCTACACCTTC.

This clonotype was recorded a few times. The chain carries TRBV5-1 and TRBJ1-2; 9 nucleotides agree with TRBD1. The CDR3 length is 14 residues. With 2 bases clipped from V and 2 bases from J, the junction kept 1 base outside the gene matches. Germline CDR1 SGHRS, CDR2 YFSETQ. CDR3 sequence: CASSFGQGNYGYTF. Written as DNA, the CDR3 is TGCGCCAGCAGCTTCGGACAGGGGAACTATGGCTACACCTTC.

For this clonotype: Just one base apart from a much larger clone, this may be a read error. The V call is TRBV2, the J call TRBJ2-1; TRBD2 matches at 9 bases. Germline CDR1 is SNHLY and CDR2 is FYNNEI. The CDR3 has 13 residues. This chain's CDR3 is CASNRGGANEQSF. The DNA of the CDR3 is TGTGCCAGCAACCGCGGGGGGGCAAATGAGCAGTCCTTC.

The gene calls are TRBV10-3 and TRBJ2-3; D perhaps matches TRBD2 (5 bases). The CDR3 totals 14 residues. Germline lookup yields CDR1 ENHRY and CDR2 SYGVKD. V was trimmed by 2 bases and J by 4 bases, leaving 10 bases between them. The CDR3 nucleotides read TGTGCCATCAGTGAGGGGTTGAGGGCAGATACGCAGTATTTT. Translation gives CAISEGLRADTQYF.

This clonotype has more than one count but fewer than ten. This chain connects TRBV12-3 or TRBV12-4 to TRBJ1-5; possibly TRBD1 for D (6 bases). The CDR3 is made up of 15 amino acids. V was pared by 1 base and J by 1 base, with 8 bases between. CDR3 in amino acids: CASSLVTGSNQPQHF. The CDR3 nucleotides are TGTGCCAGCAGTTTAGTAACAGGGAGCAATCAGCCCCAGCATTTT.

CDR3 amino acids: CASSLPSDNEQFF. The DNA of the CDR3 is TGTGCCAGCAGCTTACCTAGTGACAATGAGCAGTTCTTC. The chain combines TRBV5-4 with TRBJ2-1; D ambiguous. V was shortened by 2 bases and J by 5 bases, with 8 bases between the two germline ends. Germline V lookup: CDR1 SGHNT, CDR2 YYREEE (reference sequence). The CDR3 has 13 amino acids.

This clonotype appeared a few times. V usage is TRBV5-1 and J usage is TRBJ2-2, with D possibly matching TRBD1 (5 bases). Between the trimmed V and J ends, which lost 0 bases and 3 bases, there was a span of 12 bases. The CDR3 loop spans 16 amino acids. Germline V gene sequence: CDR1 SGHRS, CDR2 YFSETQ. The CDR3 sequence: CASSLVAGIDTGELFF. CDR3 bases: TGCGCCAGCAGCTTGGTCGCAGGGATCGACACCGGGGAGCTGTTTTTT.

This chain links TRBV18 with TRBJ2-1; 11 bases agree with TRBD1. Unmatched junction bases numbered 2, after V lost 0 bases and J lost 7 bases. This CDR3 is built from 15 residues. The V gene's germline CDR1 is KGHSH and CDR2 LQKENI. CDR3 protein: CASSPPGQGGNEQFF. The CDR3 DNA is TGTGCCAGCTCACCACCGGGACAGGGGGGGAATGAGCAGTTCTTC. Looking up the rest from reference TRBV18 and TRBJ2-1 gives the full variable domain: NAGVMQNPRHLVRRRGQEARLRCSPMKGHSHVYWYRQLPEEGLKFMVYLQKENIIDESGMPKERFSAEFPKEGPSILRIQQVVRGDSAAYFCASSPPGQGGNEQFFGPGTRLTVL.

This clonotype was detected many times. This rearrangement joins TRBV4-3 to TRBJ2-1; 10 bases are a match to TRBD2. The junction had 4 bases not matched to a gene; V was cut back by 5 bases and J by 3 bases. This CDR3 is built from 15 residues. Looked up from germline, CDR1 is LGHNA and CDR2 is YSLEER. The CDR3 region has the DNA TGCGCCAGCAGCGTTCTAGCGGGGGTCTACAATGAGCAGTTCTTC. It yields the protein CASSVLAGVYNEQFF.

J is TRBJ2-1 and V is TRBV5-1; 9 positions match TRBD2. The J segment lost 1 base and the V segment lost 4 bases, leaving 6 bases of the junction unmatched. The CDR3 consists of 16 residues. The germline V gene encodes CDR1 SGHRS and CDR2 YFSETQ. The CDR3, as DNA: TGCGCCAGCAGCCCCCCGACTAGCGGATCCTACAATGAGCAGTTCTTC. Its translation is CASSPPTSGSYNEQFF.

V usage is TRBV4-2 and J usage is TRBJ1-1; D gene ambiguous. V lost 1 base, J lost 5 bases, and 14 bases lay in between. This CDR3 spans 15 amino acids. Germline V gene sequence: CDR1 LGHNA, CDR2 YNFKEQ. CDR3 in amino acids: CASSQAGRVGTEAFF. The DNA for the CDR3 is TGTGCCAGCAGCCAAGCTGGCCGGGTGGGGACTGAAGCTTTCTTT.

This clonotype was seen more than once but under ten times. The junction departs from germline at one end; a sequencing error may be responsible. The rearrangement uses TRBV20-1 and TRBJ2-3; TRBD2 matches 9 bases. The CDR3 has 16 amino acids. CDR1 is DFQATT and CDR2 is SNEGSKA in the germline V gene (reference sequence). CDR3 nucleotides: TGCTGTGCTAGAGATCGGAGCGGGGGGAGCACAGATACGCAGTATTTT. As protein: CCARDRSGGSTDTQYF.

V is TRBV2 and J is TRBJ1-6; maybe TRBD1 (6 bases). This CDR3 is 15 amino acids long. Germline loops: CDR1 SNHLY, CDR2 FYNNEI. V was clipped by 7 bases and J by 4 bases, with 14 bases between them. The CDR3 protein is CASTMDRFYNSPLHF. CDR3 in DNA: TGTGCCAGCACGATGGACAGATTTTATAATTCACCCCTCCACTTT.

This clonotype has more than one count but fewer than ten. The chain combines TRBV5-4 with TRBJ2-7; D call uncertain. Trimming removed 1 base at V and 0 bases at J, with 11 bases between. Germline assignment: CDR1 SGHNT and CDR2 YYREEE (reference sequence). The CDR3 is 15 residues long. CDR3: CASSLNTKSSYEQYF. CDR3 bases: TGTGCCAGCAGCTTGAATACGAAGAGCTCCTACGAGCAGTACTTC.

This sequence joins TRBV9 and TRBJ2-1; 13 nucleotides line up with TRBD2. The germline CDR1 and CDR2 sequences are SGDLS and YYNGEE. The CDR3 runs 16 residues. J lost 8 bases, V lost 4 bases, and 9 bases had no gene match. CDR3 region: CASSPSPTSGGYEQFF. CDR3 coding DNA: TGTGCCAGCAGCCCCTCGCCGACTAGCGGGGGGTATGAGCAGTTCTTC.

The V gene is TRBV12-3 or TRBV12-4, the J gene TRBJ2-3; 8 nucleotides align to TRBD1. The CDR3 extends over 18 amino acids. The trim removed 8 bases at V and 2 bases at J, leaving 18 bases unmatched. The CDR3 protein is CASCLWGRTGWDTDTQYF. DNA of the CDR3: TGTGCCAGCTGCCTATGGGGCCGGACAGGGTGGGACACAGATACGCAGTATTTT.

V gene TRBV7-2 combines with J gene TRBJ2-3; TRBD2 matches at 16 bases. CDR1 is SGHTA and CDR2 is FQGNSA in the germline V gene. This CDR3 is built from 15 residues. The junction had 7 bases not matched to a gene; V was cut back by 5 bases and J by 11 bases. The CDR3 loop is CASSRQGLAGGLQYF. CDR3 nucleotide sequence: TGTGCCAGCAGCCGACAGGGACTAGCGGGGGGGCTGCAGTATTTT.